The rows below give T cell receptor beta chains drawn from one sample of a study of OX40 agonist ivuxolimab in advanced cancers. Assay: immunoSEQ multiplex PCR; the TCRdb copy retains only in-frame clones and omits some. The sample carries roughly 95,000 clones, more than 75% recorded once. Here the sequenced sample was CD4+ or CD8+ T cells sorted from blood, taken in a trial of the OX40 agonist ivuxolimab. The receptors derive from an adult with an advanced solid tumor such as melanoma, head and neck, liver or kidney cancer. Each CDR3 is given with its conserved first and last residue. The D gene is left open where the match is weak. For some rows the clone size is stated as once, few or many, or as a class when expanded; others skip it.

size	V	J	D	DNA	CDR3
-	TRBV11-2	TRBJ2-3	TRBD2	TGTGCCAGCAGCTTCCGACTAGCGGGAATCGGAGATACGCAGTATTTT	CASSFRLAGIGDTQYF
few	TRBV18	TRBJ2-1	-	TGTGCCAGCTCATTTTACCTAGGTCTCTCCTACAATGAGCAGTTCTTC	CASSFYLGLSYNEQFF
-	TRBV9	TRBJ2-1	TRBD1	TGTGCCAGCAGCGTAGGTACAGGGGGCACCTACAATGAGCAGTTCTTC	CASSVGTGGTYNEQFF
once	TRBV18	TRBJ1-5	TRBD1	TGTGCCAGCTCACCGGACAGGGCCAATCAGCCCCAGCATTTT	CASSPDRANQPQHF
-	TRBV28	TRBJ2-5	TRBD2	TGTGCCAGCAGTCAGCGGGAGGGGGAGACCCAGTACTTC	CASSQREGETQYF
-	TRBV6-5	TRBJ1-4	-	TGTGCCAGCAGGAAACTGGGGGAAAAACTGTTTTTT	CASRKLGEKLFF
-	TRBV21-1	TRBJ1-3	-	TGTGCCAGCAGACGACGAAACCAGGACCCCCCTGGAAACACCATATATTTT	CASRRRNQDPPGNTIYF
-	TRBV6-6	TRBJ2-1	-	TGTGCCAGCAGAGGGAACAGGGACAATGAGCAGTTCTTC	CASRGNRDNEQFF
-	TRBV9	TRBJ2-3	TRBD2	TGTGCCAGCAGCGTAGGTCTAGCGGGCCGTACGCAGTATTTT	CASSVGLAGRTQYF
-	TRBV6-5	TRBJ1-2	-	TGTGCCAGCAGTTACCTCAGGGGCGGCTATGGCTACACCTTC	CASSYLRGGYGYTF
-	TRBV6-5	TRBJ1-2	-	TGTGCCAGCAGTTTTGGAACTAACTATGGCTACACCTTC	CASSFGTNYGYTF
-	TRBV5-1	TRBJ1-2	-	TGCGCCAGCAGCTTGACAGGTCGAGTCTATGGCTACACCTTC	CASSLTGRVYGYTF
-	TRBV2	TRBJ1-2	TRBD1	TGTGCCGGCTATAGGGGACAGGGTCCCTATGGCTACACCTTC	CAGYRGQGPYGYTF
-	TRBV27	TRBJ2-1	TRBD2	TGTGCCAGCAGTCCGCGCCTAGCGGGAGCAATCTACAATGAGCAGTTCTTC	CASSPRLAGAIYNEQFF
once	TRBV5-1	TRBJ1-2	-	TGCGCCAGCAGCCTATATGGCTACACCTTC	CASSLYGYTF
once	TRBV11-2	TRBJ2-2	-	TGTGCCAGCAGCTTAACTAACACCGGGGAGCTGTTTTTT	CASSLTNTGELFF
-	TRBV6-1	TRBJ1-2	TRBD1	TGTGCCAGCAGTGTATACAGGGGATTTAACTATGGCTACACCTTC	CASSVYRGFNYGYTF
-	TRBV5-5	TRBJ2-7	-	TGTGCCAGCAGCCGGGAAGACCTGGGCGAGCAGTACTTC	CASSREDLGEQYF
-	TRBV10-3	TRBJ1-1	-	TGTGCCATCAGGTCGGGACTCCAAGGGTTGAACACTGAAGCTTTCTTT	CAIRSGLQGLNTEAFF
-	TRBV5-6	TRBJ2-2	TRBD2	TGTGCCAGCAGCTTGGTGGGAGGACTAGCGGGAGATGGCGGGGAGCTGTTTTTT	CASSLVGGLAGDGGELFF
-	TRBV4-2	TRBJ2-6	-	TGTGCCAGCAGCCAAGTTCTGGGAAGTGGGGCCAACGTCCTGACTTTC	CASSQVLGSGANVLTF
-	TRBV6-4	TRBJ2-1	TRBD2	TGTGCCAGCGGGGCGGGAGGGTACAATGAGCAGTTCTTC	CASGAGGYNEQFF
-	TRBV5-1	TRBJ2-7	TRBD2	TGCGCCAGCAGCAGGACGACTAGCGGGATCTACGAGCAGTACTTC	CASSRTTSGIYEQYF
-	TRBV19	TRBJ2-6	TRBD1	TGTGCCAGTGCGGGGGACAGGGGCATTCTCTCTGGGGCCAACGTCCTGACTTTC	CASAGDRGILSGANVLTF
-	TRBV6-5	TRBJ2-3	-	TGTGCCAGCAGTTACTCGGGTACTGCCACAGATACGCAGTATTTT	CASSYSGTATDTQYF
few	TRBV6-1	TRBJ2-5	TRBD2	TGTGCCAGCAGTGTAACTAGCGGTCAAGAGACCCAGTACTTC	CASSVTSGQETQYF
-	TRBV9	TRBJ2-6	TRBD2	TGTGCCAGCAGCGACCGACTAGCGGGGATGCCCTCTGGGGCCAACGTCCTGACTTTC	CASSDRLAGMPSGANVLTF
-	TRBV28	TRBJ2-7	-	TGTGCCAGCAGTCCGGGGTTAACCTACGAGCAGTACTTC	CASSPGLTYEQYF
once	TRBV5-8	TRBJ2-7	-	TGTGCCAGCAGTCTCCAAGGTGGCAGATATTACGAGCAGTACTTC	CASSLQGGRYYEQYF